Listed below are T cell receptor beta chains from one sample, sequenced in a study of blood T cell repertoires in COVID-19. The protocol was immunoSEQ multiplex PCR, while the TCRdb copy is restricted to in-frame clones and leaves out a portion. The sample carries roughly 140,000 clones, 80% to 85% recorded once. The sequencing sample was made of peripheral blood. The receptor source for this set is a human donor in a cohort sampled during active COVID-19. Each CDR3 is given with its conserved first and last residue. Each record gives: V gene, J gene, D gene, clone size, CDR3 protein, CDR3 DNA. The D gene is left open where the match is weak. Only part of the rows carry a size: once, few, many, or a class if the clone is expanded.

V: TRBV5-1; J: TRBJ2-4; D: .; size: .; CDR3: CASSFGGLKDIQYF; DNA: TGCGCCAGCAGCTTTGGGGGGTTGAAAGACATTCAGTACTTC
V: TRBV5-1; J: TRBJ1-6; D: TRBD1; size: .; CDR3: CASSDTGGPGPSPLHF; DNA: TGCGCCAGCAGCGATACAGGGGGCCCGGGACCTTCACCCCTCCACTTT
V: TRBV28; J: TRBJ2-6; D: .; size: .; CDR3: CASRSGANVLTF; DNA: TGTGCCTCTAGATCTGGGGCCAACGTCCTGACTTTC
V: TRBV5-5; J: TRBJ1-1; D: .; size: .; CDR3: CASSLGRGSAEAFF; DNA: TGTGCCAGCAGCTTAGGCAGGGGATCAGCTGAAGCTTTCTTT
V: TRBV4-1; J: TRBJ1-2; D: TRBD1; size: .; CDR3: CASSQSRGPYGYTF; DNA: TGCGCCAGCAGCCAATCCAGGGGGCCATATGGCTACACCTTC
V: TRBV27; J: TRBJ2-6; D: .; size: .; CDR3: CASGVVVLSGANVLTF; DNA: TGTGCCAGCGGAGTGGTTGTTCTCTCTGGGGCCAACGTCCTGACTTTC
V: TRBV19; J: TRBJ1-1; D: .; size: .; CDR3: CASSNLVNTEAFF; DNA: TGTGCCAGTAGTAATCTCGTGAACACTGAAGCTTTCTTT
V: TRBV19; J: TRBJ2-2; D: TRBD1; size: few; CDR3: CASSVTGTGPGELFF; DNA: TGTGCCAGTAGTGTTACCGGGACAGGCCCCGGGGAGCTGTTTTTT
V: TRBV7-7; J: TRBJ2-6; D: TRBD1; size: .; CDR3: CASSPRTGEVLSGANVLTF; DNA: TGTGCTAGCAGCCCCCGGACAGGGGAGGTCCTCTCTGGGGCCAACGTCCTGACTTTC
V: TRBV5-5; J: TRBJ2-7; D: TRBD2; size: .; CDR3: CASSSYPGLAGDNEQYF; DNA: TGTGCCAGCAGCTCATACCCGGGACTAGCGGGGGATAACGAGCAGTACTTC
V: TRBV9; J: TRBJ1-1; D: .; size: .; CDR3: CASSARVANTEAFF; DNA: TGTGCCAGCAGTGCCAGGGTCGCGAACACTGAAGCTTTCTTT
V: TRBV3-1/TRBV3-2; J: TRBJ2-7; D: .; size: .; CDR3: CASSQGPTSYEQYF; DNA: TGTGCCAGCAGCCAGGGGCCCACGTCCTACGAGCAGTACTTC
V: TRBV5-6; J: TRBJ2-5; D: TRBD2; size: .; CDR3: CASSLMTSGETQYF; DNA: TGTGCCAGCAGCTTGATGACTAGCGGGGAGACCCAGTACTTC
V: TRBV28; J: TRBJ1-3; D: TRBD1; size: .; CDR3: CASRGQGISGNTIYF; DNA: TGTGCCAGCAGGGGACAGGGGATCTCTGGAAACACCATATATTTT
V: TRBV19; J: TRBJ1-5; D: .; size: .; CDR3: CASETGGTVSNQPQHF; DNA: TGTGCCAGTGAAACGGGCGGGACGGTAAGCAATCAGCCCCAGCATTTT
V: TRBV11-2; J: TRBJ1-5; D: .; size: .; CDR3: CASSFTATMPQHF; DNA: TGTGCCAGCAGCTTTACAGCCACGATGCCCCAGCATTTT
V: TRBV4-1; J: TRBJ1-3; D: .; size: .; CDR3: CASSQDRGSGNTIYF; DNA: TGCGCCAGCAGCCAAGACAGGGGCTCTGGAAACACCATATATTTT
V: TRBV11-3; J: TRBJ2-3; D: .; size: .; CDR3: CASSPSGSTDTQYF; DNA: TGTGCCAGCAGCCCAAGCGGGAGCACAGATACGCAGTATTTT
V: TRBV6-6; J: TRBJ1-4; D: TRBD1; size: .; CDR3: CASSYGQGGEKLFF; DNA: TGTGCCAGCAGTTACGGACAGGGCGGCGAAAAACTGTTTTTT
V: TRBV5-1; J: TRBJ1-3; D: .; size: .; CDR3: CASKESSGSGNTIYF; DNA: TGCGCCAGCAAGGAGTCCTCCGGCTCTGGAAACACCATATATTTT
V: TRBV20-1; J: TRBJ2-2; D: .; size: .; CDR3: CSASLEATGELFF; DNA: TGCAGTGCTAGTCTAGAAGCCACCGGGGAGCTGTTTTTT
V: TRBV6-4; J: TRBJ2-3; D: TRBD2; size: few; CDR3: CASSDIGGGGTDTQYF; DNA: TGTGCCAGCAGTGACATAGGCGGGGGGGGCACAGATACGCAGTATTTT
V: TRBV3-1/TRBV3-2; J: TRBJ2-1; D: TRBD2; size: .; CDR3: CASSQDTSGVNTNEQFF; DNA: TGTGCCAGCAGCCAAGATACTAGCGGGGTCAACACCAATGAGCAGTTCTTC
V: TRBV27; J: TRBJ2-5; D: TRBD1; size: .; CDR3: CASSLLGGEETQYF; DNA: TGTGCCAGCAGTTTACTAGGGGGCGAAGAGACCCAGTACTTC
V: TRBV7-9; J: TRBJ1-6; D: TRBD1; size: few; CDR3: CASSLGGATGGALPLHF; DNA: TGTGCCAGCAGCTTAGGAGGGGCGACAGGGGGCGCGTTACCCCTCCACTTT
V: TRBV19; J: TRBJ2-4; D: TRBD1; size: .; CDR3: CASSIGTGEGNIQYF; DNA: TGTGCCAGTAGTATCGGGACAGGGGAGGGGAACATTCAGTACTTC
V: TRBV7-2; J: TRBJ2-5; D: .; size: .; CDR3: CASSLEGSKETQYF; DNA: TGTGCCAGCAGCTTAGAGGGGTCTAAAGAGACCCAGTACTTC
V: TRBV3-1/TRBV3-2; J: TRBJ2-3; D: .; size: once; CDR3: CASSQRGLTQYF; DNA: TGTGCCAGCAGCCAGAGGGGGTTAACGCAGTATTTT
V: TRBV19; J: TRBJ2-7; D: TRBD1; size: once; CDR3: CASWDRGRREQYF; DNA: TGTGCCAGTTGGGACAGGGGGCGCCGAGAGCAGTACTTC
V: TRBV10-3; J: TRBJ1-5; D: .; size: once; CDR3: CAISDPTGGSNQPQHF; DNA: TGTGCCATCAGTGATCCGACGGGAGGGAGCAATCAGCCCCAGCATTTT
V: TRBV25-1; J: TRBJ1-1; D: .; size: .; CDR3: CASSDHRVNEAFF; DNA: TGTGCCAGCAGTGACCACAGGGTTAATGAAGCTTTCTTT
V: TRBV9; J: TRBJ2-1; D: .; size: .; CDR3: CASSVGTAAISEQFF; DNA: TGTGCCAGCAGCGTAGGCACAGCGGCGATCTCTGAGCAGTTCTTC
V: TRBV29-1; J: TRBJ1-1; D: TRBD1; size: .; CDR3: CSAERGLQGGTEAFF; DNA: TGCAGCGCCGAGAGGGGACTACAGGGGGGCACTGAAGCTTTCTTT
V: TRBV6-5; J: TRBJ1-6; D: TRBD1; size: few; CDR3: CASRSAGGIDSPLHF; DNA: TGTGCCAGCAGGTCCGCAGGGGGCATTGATTCACCCCTCCACTTT
V: TRBV28; J: TRBJ2-1; D: TRBD1; size: .; CDR3: CAGRQGAYNEQFF; DNA: TGTGCCGGCCGACAGGGTGCCTACAATGAGCAGTTCTTC
V: TRBV19; J: TRBJ2-2; D: TRBD2; size: .; CDR3: CASSGPLAGGPYGELFF; DNA: TGTGCCAGTAGTGGACCCCTAGCGGGGGGGCCGTACGGGGAGCTGTTTTTT
V: TRBV5-4; J: TRBJ1-2; D: TRBD1; size: .; CDR3: CASSLVFGQGVLYGYTF; DNA: TGTGCCAGCAGCTTGGTGTTCGGACAGGGAGTTTTATATGGCTACACCTTC
V: TRBV10-3; J: TRBJ2-7; D: .; size: .; CDR3: CAIRMTGPYSYEQYF; DNA: TGTGCCATCCGGATGACAGGCCCCTACTCCTACGAGCAGTACTTC
V: TRBV11-3; J: TRBJ2-5; D: .; size: .; CDR3: CASSSGVGQGGETQYF; DNA: TGTGCCAGCAGCTCTGGCGTGGGTCAGGGGGGAGAGACCCAGTACTTC
V: TRBV9; J: TRBJ2-5; D: .; size: once; CDR3: CASSDTGETQYF; DNA: TGTGCCAGCAGCGACACCGGGGAGACCCAGTACTTC
V: TRBV24-1; J: TRBJ2-5; D: .; size: .; CDR3: CATSDLGDNQETQYF; DNA: TGTGCCACCAGTGATTTGGGTGACAACCAAGAGACCCAGTACTTC
V: TRBV4-2; J: TRBJ1-1; D: .; size: .; CDR3: CASNAGDLNTEAFF; DNA: TGTGCCAGCAACGCAGGGGACCTGAACACTGAAGCTTTCTTT